A selection of T cell receptor beta chains follows, all from one sample in a study of beta chain features in type 1 diabetes. TCRdb's table, derived via immunoSEQ multiplex PCR, lists solely in-frame clones and lacks some. The sample carries 900,000 or so clones, 17% recorded once. Sequencing was carried out using naive CD4+ T cells from blood. These receptors all stem from a woman aged 18-35 years in good health. CDR3s leave out the opening cysteine and the closing phenylalanine or tryptophan.

v_call,cdr3_aa
TRBV27,ASKHRGQSGELF
TRBV5-6,ASSLREQETQY
TRBV5-1,ASSFLAGGSDEQF
TRBV2,ASRRDRSTDTQY
TRBV15,ATSSPNRYSNQPQH
TRBV20-1,SRAKYNEQF
TRBV7-2,ASSVAGVGETQY
TRBV6-5,ASSYSHSGNTIY
TRBV6-1,ASSEALGQSYGYT
TRBV15,ATRARATDTQY
TRBV4-2,ASSRGQPYGYT
TRBV10-3,AISDPGGQY
TRBV5-1,ASRGDSSSRYGYT
TRBV28,ASSSSHRGSDTQY
TRBV7-2,ASSLAISRRGGGELF
TRBV7-9,ASSSLRLGTSGNEQF
TRBV7-9,ASSLDLRQSKGEKLF
TRBV19,ASSILDTGRGQPQH
TRBV4-2,ASSQVIILGSGTEAF
TRBV29-1,SVDTGTGATKQY
TRBV2,ASSAVLRGGNTIY
TRBV6-6,ASSQTDSHEQY
TRBV7-6,ASSPRDRAGANVLT
TRBV20-1,SASGTYEQY
TRBV6-5,ASSYDQGANYGYT
TRBV27,ASSRSGVGSYEQY